This TCR beta chain was captured in a study of blood T cell repertoires in COVID-19 (TCRdb year 2020). For the wider study: Collaborator samples came from the United States, Italy and Spain and covered acute and convalescent phases of COVID-19. A freely available public database, intended as a resource for researchers studying the immune response to SARS-CoV-2, is where the repertoires were released. HLA class I and class II types, where available, came from metadata supplied by the sample provider rather than from assay-based typing. Deeply sampled blood TCRbeta repertoires from subjects exposed to, actively infected with, or recovered from COVID-19 were included in the dataset. A de-identified subject ID, COVID-19 status, age in years and sex were almost always included in the sample metadata. Samples were obtained from the ongoing ImmuneRACE study (first 160 participants) and from some 1,300 subjects provided by 6 global collaborators. The material from the prospective study consisted of cDNA or gDNA derived from T cells, B-cell-depleted T cells, or PBMCs.

Concerning this clone: Its antigen specificity is not known. Within one base of it there is no much larger clone, and no base qualities were kept.

V is reduced by 0 bases and J by 11 bases, leaving a spacing of 16 bases between them. The germline V gene (reference sequence) sets CDR1 to LGHDT and CDR2 to YNNKEL. Including the terminal cysteine and phenylalanine, the CDR3 comprises 14 residues. Just the 42-base CDR3 DNA is kept, in frame starting at base 1. TCRbeta CDR3 regions were amplified from genomic DNA by means of the immunoSEQ Assay, a bias-controlled multiplex PCR. Per the source publication's procedure: The number of nucleated cells in each sample was estimated by amplification of reference gene primers within the assay. To quantify the absolute abundance of each unique TCRbeta CDR3 rearrangement, sequence reads were collapsed and filtered. For each sample, productive Simpson clonality was calculated by taking the square root of Simpson's diversity index across productive rearrangements. As stored in TCRdb, this immuneACCESS dataset retains in-frame rearrangements with V and J assigned. A fraction of the clones does not appear; measured against another copy, unresolved V genes explain less than half of the discrepancy, and the remainder lacks a known reason. The V and J calls and the clone size are those of that table, but D and trimming were determined from the DNA. The sample table holds around 130,000 clones, of which 84% were seen once. Of the sample, approximately 18% is held by the ten largest clones.

Results and caveats for the whole study, not just this receptor: How much clinical and demographic metadata was included differed by source and by participant, and the metadata was provided uncurated.

Whole blood was collected in K2EDTA tubes by collaborating institutions according to the institutions' own protocols. For TCRbeta analysis, collaborators shipped samples as frozen whole blood, isolated PBMCs, or DNA extracted from either of those sample types. This receptor chain uses TRBV3-1 (or the pseudogene TRBV3-2) and TRBJ1-1; a tentative D call is TRBD1 (5 bases match). The sequenced material came from peripheral blood. This receptor was obtained from a woman of 80 years or more with acute or convalescent COVID-19. The base sequence is TGTGCCAGCAGCCAAGATCTGGGAGGGGATGGGGCTTTCTTT. Its protein is CASSQDLGGDGAFF.